The present TCR beta chain was sequenced within a study of T cells after yellow fever vaccination. The study, taken as a whole, reports: A minor fraction of clonotypes spanned both CD4 and CD8 compartments. Contamination of FACS-sorted repertoires by abundant clonotypes from the bulk population could occur.

This CDR3 comprises 14 residues. Between the trimmed V and J ends, which lost 3 bases and 4 bases, there was a span of 10 bases. The authors made TCR cDNA by 5'RACE template switching, adding a universal primer site and UMIs. TCRdb reanalysed the 5' RACE reads using MiXCR and keeps one entry per CDR3 protein. Of 500,000 to 650,000 distinct CDR3 sequences listed, about 14% were seen once; the top ten hold 11% to 15%. Worth noting for this clonotype: The antigen is unknown.

The V call is TRBV12-3 or TRBV12-4, the J call TRBJ2-1; D gene unclear. This receptor was taken from a man aged 30 to 45 who received the YFV17D yellow fever vaccine. Sequenced material: PBMCs, taken on the day of the yellow fever booster vaccination. The CDR3 spells CASSLVTLYNEQFF. The DNA of the CDR3 is TGTGCCAGCAGTTTGGTCACACTATACAATGAGCAGTTCTTC.